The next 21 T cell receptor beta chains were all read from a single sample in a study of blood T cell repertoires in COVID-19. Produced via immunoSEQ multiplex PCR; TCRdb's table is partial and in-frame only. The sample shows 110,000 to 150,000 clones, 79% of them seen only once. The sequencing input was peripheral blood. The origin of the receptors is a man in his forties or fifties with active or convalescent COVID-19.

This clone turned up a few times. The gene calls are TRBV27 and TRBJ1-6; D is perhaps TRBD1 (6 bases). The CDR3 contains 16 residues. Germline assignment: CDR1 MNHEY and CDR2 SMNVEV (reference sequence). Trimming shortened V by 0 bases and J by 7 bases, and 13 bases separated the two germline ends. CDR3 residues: CASSLSQGLGNSPLHF. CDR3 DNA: TGTGCCAGCAGTTTATCTCAGGGGTTGGGAAATTCACCCCTCCACTTT.

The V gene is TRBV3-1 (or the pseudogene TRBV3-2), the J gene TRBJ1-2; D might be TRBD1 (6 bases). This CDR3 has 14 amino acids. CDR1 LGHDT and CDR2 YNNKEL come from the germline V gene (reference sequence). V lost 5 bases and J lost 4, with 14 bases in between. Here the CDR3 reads CASSNRVRPYGYTF. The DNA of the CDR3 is TGTGCCAGCAGCAACAGGGTTCGGCCCTATGGCTACACCTTC.

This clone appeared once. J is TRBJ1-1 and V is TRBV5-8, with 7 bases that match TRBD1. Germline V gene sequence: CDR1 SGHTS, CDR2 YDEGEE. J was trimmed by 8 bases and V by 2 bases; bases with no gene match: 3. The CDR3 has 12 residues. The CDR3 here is CASSLQGREAFF. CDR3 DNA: TGTGCCAGCAGCTTACAGGGGAGGGAAGCTTTCTTT.

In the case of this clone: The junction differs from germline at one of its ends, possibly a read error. The CDR3 DNA sequence: TGTGCCAGCAGCAGGACAGGGACAACCTACGCGCAGTACTTC. It encodes CASSRTGTTYAQYF. The V gene is TRBV7-9, the J gene TRBJ2-7, with TRBD1 identical over 8 bases. The length of the CDR3 is 14 residues. Germline V CDR1 and CDR2: SEHNR, FQNEAQ (reference sequence).

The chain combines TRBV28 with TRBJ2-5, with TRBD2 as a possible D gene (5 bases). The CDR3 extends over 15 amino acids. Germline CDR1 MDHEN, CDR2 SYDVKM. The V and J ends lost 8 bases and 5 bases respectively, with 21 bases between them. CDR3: CASEKASPRLETQYF. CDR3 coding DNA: TGTGCCAGCGAAAAGGCTAGCCCGAGACTGGAGACCCAGTACTTC.

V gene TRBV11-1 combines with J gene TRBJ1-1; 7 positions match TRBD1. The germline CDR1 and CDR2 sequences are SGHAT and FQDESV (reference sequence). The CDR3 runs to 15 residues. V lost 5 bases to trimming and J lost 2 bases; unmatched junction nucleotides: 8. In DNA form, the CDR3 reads TGTGCCAGCAGCCGACAGGGCGAGGGAAACACTGAAGCTTTCTTT. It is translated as CASSRQGEGNTEAFF.

This CDR3 reads CASSSLAGAAYEQYF. CDR3 in DNA: TGTGCCAGCAGCTCCTTAGCGGGAGCGGCCTACGAGCAGTACTTC. This sequence joins TRBV7-8 and TRBJ2-7; TRBD2 matches at 9 bases. With V trimmed by 4 bases and J by 2 bases, 6 bases remained unmatched. Per germline, CDR1 SGHVS and CDR2 FQNEAQ. The CDR3 loop spans 15 amino acids.

The CDR3 DNA is TGTGCCAGCAGCCCAAAAGGGCGACAGGGGGCGGGAAATACGCAGTATTTT. Protein product: CASSPKGRQGAGNTQYF. The chain joins TRBV3-1 (or the pseudogene TRBV3-2) to TRBJ2-3, with 10 positions matching TRBD1. V dropped 4 bases and J dropped 7; count of bases not matched to a gene: 14. This CDR3 is 17 amino acids long. Looked up from germline, CDR1 is LGHDT and CDR2 is YNNKEL (reference sequence).

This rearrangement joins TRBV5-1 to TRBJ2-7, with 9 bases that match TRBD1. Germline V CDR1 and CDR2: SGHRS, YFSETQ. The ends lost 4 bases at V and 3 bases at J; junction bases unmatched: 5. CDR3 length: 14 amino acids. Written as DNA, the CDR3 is TGCGCCAGCAGCCCGACAGGGGGAAACTACGAGCAGTACTTC. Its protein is CASSPTGGNYEQYF.

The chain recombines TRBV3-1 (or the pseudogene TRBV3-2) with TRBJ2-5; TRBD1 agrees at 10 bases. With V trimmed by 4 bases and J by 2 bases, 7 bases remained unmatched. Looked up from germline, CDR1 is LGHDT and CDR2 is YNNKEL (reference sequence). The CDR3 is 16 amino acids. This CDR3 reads CASSPNLGQGQETQYF. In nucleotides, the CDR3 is TGTGCCAGCAGCCCGAACTTGGGACAGGGGCAAGAGACCCAGTACTTC.

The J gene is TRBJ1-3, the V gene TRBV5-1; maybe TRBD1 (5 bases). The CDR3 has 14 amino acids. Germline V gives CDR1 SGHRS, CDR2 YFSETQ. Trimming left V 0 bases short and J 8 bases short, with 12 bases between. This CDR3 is CASSLGQGTDTIYF. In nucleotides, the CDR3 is TGCGCCAGCAGCTTGGGGCAGGGAACAGACACCATATATTTT.

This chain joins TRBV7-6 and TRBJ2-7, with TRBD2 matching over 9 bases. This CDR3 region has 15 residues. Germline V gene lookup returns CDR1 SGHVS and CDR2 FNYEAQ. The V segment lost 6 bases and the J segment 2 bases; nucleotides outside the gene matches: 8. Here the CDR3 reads CASSLSGRATYEQYF. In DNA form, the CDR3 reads TGTGCCAGCAGTCTTAGCGGGAGAGCAACCTACGAGCAGTACTTC.

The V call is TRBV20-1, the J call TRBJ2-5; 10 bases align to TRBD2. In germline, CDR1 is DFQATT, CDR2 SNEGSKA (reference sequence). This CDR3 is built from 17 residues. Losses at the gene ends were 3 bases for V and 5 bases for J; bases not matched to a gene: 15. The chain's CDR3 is CSASPGALAGAVETQYF. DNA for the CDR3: TGCAGTGCTAGTCCCGGGGCCCTAGCGGGAGCCGTGGAGACCCAGTACTTC.

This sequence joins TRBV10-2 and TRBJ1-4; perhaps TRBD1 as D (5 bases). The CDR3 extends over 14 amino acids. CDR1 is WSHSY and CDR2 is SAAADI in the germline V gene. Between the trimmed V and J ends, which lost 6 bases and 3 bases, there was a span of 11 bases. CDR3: CASRAPGPNEKLFF. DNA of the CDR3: TGCGCCAGCAGAGCTCCAGGGCCTAATGAAAAACTGTTTTTT.

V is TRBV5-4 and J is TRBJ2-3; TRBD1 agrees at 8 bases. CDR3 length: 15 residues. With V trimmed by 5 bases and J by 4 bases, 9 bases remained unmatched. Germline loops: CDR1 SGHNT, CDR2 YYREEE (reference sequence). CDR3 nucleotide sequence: TGTGCCAGCAGTCCAGGACAGGGTGGCGCAGATACGCAGTATTTT. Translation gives CASSPGQGGADTQYF.

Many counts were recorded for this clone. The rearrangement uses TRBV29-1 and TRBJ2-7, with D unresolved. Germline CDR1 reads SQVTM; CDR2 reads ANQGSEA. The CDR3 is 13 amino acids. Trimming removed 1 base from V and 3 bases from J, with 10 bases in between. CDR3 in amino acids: CSVEVENFYEQYF. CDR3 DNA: TGCAGCGTTGAAGTTGAGAATTTCTACGAGCAGTACTTC.

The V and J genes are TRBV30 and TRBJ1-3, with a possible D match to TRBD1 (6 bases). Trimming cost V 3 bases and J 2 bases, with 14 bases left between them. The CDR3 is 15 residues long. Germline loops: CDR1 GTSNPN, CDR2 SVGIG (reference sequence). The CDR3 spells CAWRPDSKAGNTIYF. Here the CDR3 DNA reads TGTGCCTGGAGGCCGGACAGTAAGGCTGGAAACACCATATATTTT.

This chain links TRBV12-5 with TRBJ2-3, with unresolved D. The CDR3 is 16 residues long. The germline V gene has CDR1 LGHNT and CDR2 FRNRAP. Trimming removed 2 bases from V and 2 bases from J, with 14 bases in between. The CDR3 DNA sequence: TGTGCTAGTGGTTTGATAAACCTAGGATACACAGATACGCAGTATTTT. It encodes CASGLINLGYTDTQYF.

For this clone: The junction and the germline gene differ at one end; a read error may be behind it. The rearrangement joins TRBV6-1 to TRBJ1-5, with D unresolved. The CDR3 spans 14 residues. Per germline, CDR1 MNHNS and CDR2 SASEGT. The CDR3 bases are TGTGCCAGCAATGAAAATTGGTCGGGGCAGCCCCAGCATTTT. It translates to CASNENWSGQPQHF.

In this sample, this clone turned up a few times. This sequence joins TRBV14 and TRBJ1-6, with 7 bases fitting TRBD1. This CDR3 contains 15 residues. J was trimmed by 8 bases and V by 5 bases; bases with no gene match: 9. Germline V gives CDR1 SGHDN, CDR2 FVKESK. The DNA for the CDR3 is TGTGCCAGCAGCGCTTGGACAGGACTATATTCACCCCTCCACTTT. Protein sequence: CASSAWTGLYSPLHF. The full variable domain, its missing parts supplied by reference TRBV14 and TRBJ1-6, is EAGVTQFPSHSVIEKGQTVTLRCDPISGHDNLYWYRRVMGKEIKFLLHFVKESKQDESGMPNNRFLAERTGGTYSTLKVQPAELEDSGVYFCASSAWTGLYSPLHFGNGTRLTVT.

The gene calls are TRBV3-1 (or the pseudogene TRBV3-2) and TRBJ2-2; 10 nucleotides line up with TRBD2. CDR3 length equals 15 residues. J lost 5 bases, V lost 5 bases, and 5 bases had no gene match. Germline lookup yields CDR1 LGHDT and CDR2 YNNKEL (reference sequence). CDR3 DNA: TGTGCCAGCAGCTGGGGACTAGCGCGGACCGGGGAGCTGTTTTTT. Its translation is CASSWGLARTGELFF.